This TCR beta chain is from a study of beta chain features in type 1 diabetes. Study-level background: Patients shared similar age, gender and cell yields with healthy donors. Findings and caveats of the study: More deletions and fewer insertions at VDJ junctions were found in patients with type 1 diabetes. In the patient group, naive, central memory and Treg TCRB repertoires seemed more alike than in the healthy donor group. Shorter templates may be favored by PCR, equally so in patients and controls. TCRB CDR3 length was moderately but significantly reduced in all four CD4+ subsets of Type 1 diabetes patients.

Comment on this clone: The antigen remains unidentified.

The germline V gene encodes CDR1 ENHRY and CDR2 SYGVKD. Trimming shortened V by 7 bases and J by 4 bases, and 13 bases separated the two germline ends. CDR3 length: 13 amino acids. Every bit of the isolated RNA underwent reverse transcription, so sequencing read expressed TCRB transcripts. Using immunoSEQ multiplex PCR, the repertoire was profiled, and TCRdb retains in-frame clones only, with some absent. Of 330,000 or so clones listed, around an eighth are singletons. Sequencing input: naive CD4+ T cells from blood. This TCR was recovered from a woman in her late teens or twenties with type 1 diabetes. The V and J genes are TRBV10-3 and TRBJ2-5; possibly TRBD1 for D (6 bases). The CDR3 protein is CAIKSAGVETQYF. The CDR3 DNA reads as TGTGCCATCAAGTCCGCAGGGGTAGAGACCCAGTACTTC.